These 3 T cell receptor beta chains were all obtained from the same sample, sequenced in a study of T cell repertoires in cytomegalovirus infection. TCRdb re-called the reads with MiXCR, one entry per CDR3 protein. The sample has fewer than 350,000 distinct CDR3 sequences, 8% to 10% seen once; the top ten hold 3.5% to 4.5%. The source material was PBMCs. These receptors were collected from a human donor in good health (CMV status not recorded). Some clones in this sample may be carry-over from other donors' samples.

The CDR3 DNA follows: TGTGCCAGCAGTCCCGGGACTAGCGGGGGCCGTGTCTACGAGCAGTACTTC. Translated, it gives CASSPGTSGGRVYEQYF. J is TRBJ2-7 and V is TRBV12-3 or TRBV12-4; 14 bases fit TRBD2. The CDR3 spans 17 residues. J lost 3 bases, V lost 5 bases, and 9 bases had no gene match.

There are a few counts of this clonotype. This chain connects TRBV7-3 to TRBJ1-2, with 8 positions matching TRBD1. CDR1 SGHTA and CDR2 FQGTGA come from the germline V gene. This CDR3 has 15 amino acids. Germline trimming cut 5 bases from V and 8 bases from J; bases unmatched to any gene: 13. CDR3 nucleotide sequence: TGTGCCAGCAGCGCCTCCCCGGGACAGGAATTCGGCTACACCTTC. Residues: CASSASPGQEFGYTF.

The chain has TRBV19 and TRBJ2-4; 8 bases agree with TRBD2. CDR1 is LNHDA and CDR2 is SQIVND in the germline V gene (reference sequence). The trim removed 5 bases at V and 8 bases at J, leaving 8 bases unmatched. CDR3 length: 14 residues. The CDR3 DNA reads TGTGCCAGTAGTCAGTCGGGAGGGCCCGACATTCAGTACTTC. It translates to CASSQSGGPDIQYF.